This T cell receptor (beta chain) is drawn from a study of cytomegalovirus exposure and HLA in healthy donors. The V gene lost 5 bases and the J gene lost 2 bases, with 21 bases spanning the gap. The CDR3 is made up of 16 amino acids. CDR1 is SQVTM, CDR2 ANQGSEA, per germline. Researchers ran the PCR with 60 Vbeta and 13 Jbeta primers. The table came from immunoSEQ multiplex PCR; TCRdb's copy has only in-frame clones and leaves some out. This sample has 150,000 to 200,000 clones, with over 75% found just once. The receptor comes from a man younger than 35 in good health and CMV-seronegative. The specimen was PBMCs. The V call is TRBV29-1, the J call TRBJ1-2, with D possibly matching TRBD1 (6 bases). CDR3 region: CSVLGGESPPNYGYTF. The CDR3 coding sequence is TGCAGCGTTTTAGGGGGGGAGTCCCCTCCCAACTATGGCTACACCTTC.